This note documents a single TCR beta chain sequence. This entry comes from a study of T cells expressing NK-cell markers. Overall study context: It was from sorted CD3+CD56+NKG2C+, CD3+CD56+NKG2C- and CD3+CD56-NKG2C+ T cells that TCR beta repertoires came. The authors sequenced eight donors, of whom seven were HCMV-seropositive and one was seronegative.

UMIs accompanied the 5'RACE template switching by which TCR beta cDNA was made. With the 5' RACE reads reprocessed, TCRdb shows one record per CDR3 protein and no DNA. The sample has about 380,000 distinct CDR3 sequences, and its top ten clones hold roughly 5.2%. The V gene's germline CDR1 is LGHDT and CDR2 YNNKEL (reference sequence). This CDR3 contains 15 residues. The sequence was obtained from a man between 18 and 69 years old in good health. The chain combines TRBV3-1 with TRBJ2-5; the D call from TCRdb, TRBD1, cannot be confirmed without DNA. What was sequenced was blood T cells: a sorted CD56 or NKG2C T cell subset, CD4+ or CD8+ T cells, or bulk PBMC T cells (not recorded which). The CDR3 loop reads CASTKTGGAWETQYF.